The 32 T cell receptor beta chains below were found in one sample sequenced in a study of pediatric ulcerative colitis. Some clones are missing from TCRdb's copy, which holds only in-frame ones; the method was immunoSEQ multiplex PCR. This sample has tens of thousands of clones; about 90% occur once, and the top ten carry over 1.3%. The source material was blood. These receptor sequences come from a boy younger than 18 who was a control in a study of pediatric ulcerative colitis.

V is TRBV7-2 and J is TRBJ2-3, with D tentatively TRBD2 (6 bases). The CDR3 runs 14 residues. Germline V lookup: CDR1 SGHTA, CDR2 FQGNSA. The germline V and J ends were trimmed by 0 bases and 7 bases, with 11 bases remaining between them. The DNA for the CDR3 is TGTGCCAGCAGCTTAGCCTCGGGAGAAAATACGCAGTATTTT. Amino acid sequence: CASSLASGENTQYF.

The chain couples TRBV12-2 to TRBJ2-1; the D call in the table, TRBD2, was not verified against the DNA. TRBV12-2 is shown as a pseudogene. The CDR3 loop spans 17 amino acids. The CDR3 is CASRLVIRSHSYNEQFF. CDR3 DNA sequence: TGTGCAAGTCGCTTAGTGATTAGAAGTCACTCCTACAATGAGCAGTTCTTC.

V and J are TRBV28 and TRBJ2-1; 7 bases are shared with TRBD2. Germline CDR1 is MDHEN and CDR2 is SYDVKM. The CDR3 consists of 12 residues. Trimming cost V 5 bases and J 8 bases; bases outside gene matches: 3. In DNA, the CDR3 is TGTGCCAGCAGTAGCGGGAACTATGAGCAGTTCTTC. The encoded protein is CASSSGNYEQFF.

The chain carries TRBV10-3 and TRBJ2-3; 8 bases map to TRBD2. Germline CDR1 reads ENHRY; CDR2 reads SYGVKD. With V trimmed by 3 bases and J by 2 bases, 13 bases remained unmatched. This CDR3 region has 18 residues. The chain's CDR3 is CAISDKRAGAINTDTQYF. The CDR3 nucleotides are TGTGCCATCAGTGATAAGAGAGCGGGGGCCATTAACACAGATACGCAGTATTTT.

The V and J genes are TRBV29-1 and TRBJ2-7; D possibly uses TRBD1 or TRBD2 (5 bases each). V was pared by 0 bases and J by 3 bases, with 12 bases between. The CDR3 runs to 14 residues. Germline V gene data show CDR1 as SQVTM and CDR2 as ANQGSEA. The DNA for the CDR3 is TGCAGCGTTGAAGATTGGGCAGGGAGCTACGAGCAGTACTTC. Translating gives CSVEDWAGSYEQYF.

This clone appeared a single time. The V gene is TRBV18, the J gene TRBJ1-2; D may be TRBD1 (6 bases). Germline lookup yields CDR1 KGHSH and CDR2 LQKENI. V was cut by 2 bases and J by 2 bases, with 12 bases left in between. The CDR3 totals 15 residues. The CDR3 here is CASSPNRDGNYGYTF. CDR3 nucleotides: TGTGCCAGCTCACCAAACAGGGACGGGAACTATGGCTACACCTTC. Looking up the rest from reference TRBV18 and TRBJ1-2 gives the full variable domain: NAGVMQNPRHLVRRRGQEARLRCSPMKGHSHVYWYRQLPEEGLKFMVYLQKENIIDESGMPKERFSAEFPKEGPSILRIQQVVRGDSAAYFCASSPNRDGNYGYTFGSGTRLTVV.

This clone has more than one count but fewer than ten. This chain uses TRBV6-1 with TRBJ1-2; 8 nucleotides line up with TRBD1. The length of the CDR3 is 12 residues. V gave up 8 bases and J gave up 6 bases; unmatched junction bases: 5. Per the germline V gene, CDR1 is MNHNS and CDR2 is SASEGT. CDR3 DNA sequence: TGTGCCAGCGCCGACAGGGGTGATGGCTACACCTTC. Protein product: CASADRGDGYTF.

The J gene is TRBJ1-2, the V gene TRBV7-2; D gene ambiguous. The CDR3 sequence is 15 residues long. V lost 3 bases to trimming and J lost 3 bases, with 14 bases between them. The germline gives CDR1 SGHTA, CDR2 FQGNSA. The CDR3 protein is CASSLSTSLHYGYTF. The CDR3 coding sequence is TGTGCCAGCAGCTTGTCAACTTCACTACACTATGGCTACACCTTC.

The rearrangement links TRBV7-7 to TRBJ1-1, with TRBD1 matching 8 bases. CDR3 length: 15 amino acids. Germline values: CDR1 SSHAT, CDR2 FNYEAQ (reference sequence). Trimming cost V 5 bases and J 0 bases; bases outside gene matches: 5. CDR3 sequence reads: CASSLGTGMNTEAFF. The CDR3 DNA reads as TGTGCCAGCAGCCTAGGGACAGGAATGAACACTGAAGCTTTCTTT.

The gene calls are TRBV4-1 and TRBJ2-1; TRBD1 or TRBD2 may be the D gene (5 bases each). Germline V CDR1 and CDR2: MGHRA, YSYEKL. The CDR3 is 15 amino acids. V shed 5 bases and J shed 4 bases, with 15 bases lying between them. This chain's CDR3 is CASSMPGTKYNEQFF. For the CDR3, the DNA is TGCGCCAGCAGCATGCCCGGGACCAAGTACAATGAGCAGTTCTTC.

The genes are TRBV11-2 and TRBJ1-1; D is possibly TRBD1 (6 bases). CDR3 length: 13 residues. Germline V CDR1 and CDR2: SGHAT, FQNNGV. V lost 4 bases, J lost 5 bases, and 11 bases lay in between. DNA of the CDR3: TGTGCCAGCAGCTCAGAGGGGGATACTGAAGCTTTCTTT. Its protein is CASSSEGDTEAFF.

V and J are TRBV19 and TRBJ1-4; no firm D call. V was clipped by 0 bases and J by 7 bases, with 15 bases between them. Looked up from germline, CDR1 is LNHDA and CDR2 is SQIVND (reference sequence). This CDR3 is 16 amino acids long. The CDR3 is CASSIDGPTWSEKLFF. Written as DNA, the CDR3 is TGTGCCAGTAGTATAGACGGGCCTACTTGGAGTGAAAAACTGTTTTTT.

The chain joins TRBV13 to TRBJ1-2, with a tentative D call TRBD1 (5 bases). The CDR3 totals 15 residues. Trimming pared 6 bases from V and 8 bases from J, leaving 22 bases between. Germline lookup yields CDR1 PRHDT and CDR2 FYEKMQ (reference sequence). In DNA form, the CDR3 reads TGTGCCAGCAGTTCCTCCAGGGAGGGCCCGGGGGGCTACACCTTC. Its protein is CASSSSREGPGGYTF.

The chain carries TRBV28 and TRBJ1-4; D not certain. The V and J ends lost 5 bases and 0 bases respectively, with 10 bases between them. From germline, CDR1 is MDHEN and CDR2 SYDVKM. The CDR3 covers 15 residues. The CDR3, as DNA: TGTGCCAGCAGTCCATACAGTTCAACTAATGAAAAACTGTTTTTT. This gives the protein CASSPYSSTNEKLFF.

The chain is built from TRBV6-5 and TRBJ2-1, with a possible D match to TRBD2 (6 bases). Germline V CDR1 and CDR2: MNHEY, SVGAGI. This CDR3 region has 15 residues. Trimming stripped 5 bases from V and 0 bases from J, with 11 bases between. CDR3 sequence: CASSPSESSYNEQFF. In DNA, the CDR3 is TGTGCCAGCAGTCCTAGCGAAAGCTCCTACAATGAGCAGTTCTTC.

The chain couples TRBV27 to TRBJ2-2; D may be TRBD1 (6 bases). Germline CDR1 is MNHEY and CDR2 is SMNVEV (reference sequence). The V end lost 6 bases, the J end lost 3 bases, and 8 bases lay between the germline ends. The CDR3 spans 13 residues. CDR3 region: CASSRGYTGELFF. CDR3 sequence (DNA): TGTGCCAGCAGCAGGGGATACACCGGGGAGCTGTTTTTT.

This clone came up a few times. This chain links TRBV5-4 with TRBJ2-2; 9 bases are a match to TRBD2. The CDR3 has 13 residues. V was pared by 7 bases and J by 6 bases, with 4 bases of the junction left unmatched. Germline CDR1 is SGHNT and CDR2 is YYREEE (reference sequence). The CDR3 here is CASGAGGPGELFF. Written as DNA, the CDR3 is TGTGCCAGCGGAGCGGGGGGCCCCGGGGAGCTGTTTTTT.

A word on this clone: The junction departs from germline at one end; a sequencing error may be responsible. The chain carries TRBV5-1 and TRBJ2-1; no definite D call. The germline V gene has CDR1 SGHRS and CDR2 YFSETQ. CDR3 length equals 18 residues. The CDR3 loop reads CASSPLVSRAESSNEQFF. CDR3 coding DNA: TGCGCCAGCAGCCCGCTGGTTTCAAGGGCGGAGTCCTCCAATGAGCAGTTCTTC.

The V gene is TRBV15, the J gene TRBJ2-5; D may correspond to TRBD1 or TRBD2 (5 bases each). V was cut by 9 bases and J by 2 bases, with 13 bases left in between. This CDR3 region has 13 residues. From germline, CDR1 is LNHNV and CDR2 YYDKDF (reference sequence). CDR3 loop: CATGRQRQETQYF. The CDR3 DNA reads as TGTGCCACTGGGAGACAGAGGCAAGAGACCCAGTACTTC.

This sequence joins TRBV2 and TRBJ1-5; no clear D gene. The V gene lost 3 bases and the J gene lost 6 bases, with 12 bases spanning the gap. This CDR3 region has 14 residues. Germline V gives CDR1 SNHLY, CDR2 FYNNEI. The CDR3 sequence: CASSEVRSRQPQHF. CDR3 DNA: TGTGCCAGCAGTGAGGTCAGGTCACGTCAGCCCCAGCATTTT.

The genes are TRBV18 and TRBJ1-2; 10 bases align to TRBD1. This CDR3 is 16 amino acids long. J was trimmed by 6 bases and V by 0 bases; bases with no gene match: 7. Germline V gene sequence: CDR1 KGHSH, CDR2 LQKENI. CDR3: CASSPPEDRGSDGYTF. The CDR3 nucleotides are TGTGCCAGCTCACCACCTGAGGACAGGGGGTCAGATGGCTACACCTTC.

This CDR3 is CASPGPSGTDTQYF. DNA of the CDR3: TGTGCCAGCCCCGGTCCCTCTGGAACAGATACGCAGTATTTT. This chain connects TRBV2 to TRBJ2-3; D gene unclear. V was cut by 8 bases and J by 3 bases, with 15 bases left in between. There are 14 residues in the CDR3. CDR1 and CDR2 (germline): SNHLY, FYNNEI.

This chain uses TRBV10-2 with TRBJ2-5; 8 nucleotides match TRBD2. CDR3 size: 14 residues. CDR1 and CDR2 (germline): WSHSY, SAAADI. Germline trimming cut 3 bases from V and 2 bases from J; bases unmatched to any gene: 2. CDR3 region: CASSDGGGQETQYF. In DNA form, the CDR3 reads TGCGCCAGCAGTGACGGCGGGGGGCAAGAGACCCAGTACTTC.

The chain joins TRBV12-5 to TRBJ2-7, with TRBD1 matching over 8 bases. This CDR3 region has 16 residues. Losses at the gene ends were 0 bases for V and 3 bases for J; bases not matched to a gene: 7. The germline gives CDR1 LGHNT, CDR2 FRNRAP. CDR3 protein: CASGLVVDRVFYEQYF. CDR3 nucleotide sequence: TGTGCTAGTGGTTTGGTGGTGGACAGGGTTTTCTACGAGCAGTACTTC.

The genes are TRBV5-6 and TRBJ2-6; a possible D gene is TRBD2 (5 bases). The CDR3 has 14 amino acids. The ends were cut back, 2 bases at V and 3 bases at J, with 6 bases in the middle. Germline-derived CDR1 and CDR2 are SGHDT and YYEEEE. This chain's CDR3 is CASSFGVGANVLTF. CDR3 sequence (DNA): TGTGCCAGCAGCTTCGGGGTTGGGGCCAACGTCCTGACTTTC.

The rearrangement uses TRBV27 and TRBJ2-7, with D maybe TRBD2 (6 bases). Germline values: CDR1 MNHEY, CDR2 SMNVEV (reference sequence). This CDR3 comprises 18 residues. Between the trimmed V and J ends, which lost 2 bases and 4 bases, there was a span of 24 bases. The CDR3 DNA follows: TGTGCCAGCAGTTTACTTTGGGGGGTCGGCGGGGAAGATTACGAGCAGTACTTC. Its protein product is CASSLLWGVGGEDYEQYF.

The V and J genes are TRBV7-2 and TRBJ2-2, with 7 positions matching TRBD1. The CDR3 consists of 14 residues. J gave up 2 bases and V 11 bases, and 8 bases lay outside the gene matches. The germline CDR1 and CDR2 sequences are SGHTA and FQGNSA. CDR3 nucleotides: TGTGCCTCCCGCGGACAGGTTAACACCGGGGAGCTGTTTTTT. Translation: CASRGQVNTGELFF.

J is TRBJ2-1 and V is TRBV7-2, with 9 nucleotides matching TRBD2. Germline V gene sequence: CDR1 SGHTA, CDR2 FQGNSA. With V trimmed by 4 bases and J by 6 bases, 4 bases remained unmatched. CDR3 size: 14 residues. CDR3 sequence: CASSWRGGLNEQFF. In DNA, the CDR3 is TGTGCCAGCAGCTGGCGGGGGGGCCTCAATGAGCAGTTCTTC.

This chain links TRBV7-3 with TRBJ2-7, with a weak D call TRBD2 (5 bases). Trimming cost V 5 bases and J 7 bases, with 12 bases left between them. This CDR3 is 12 amino acids long. Germline CDR1 SGHTA, CDR2 FQGTGA. The CDR3 nucleotides are TGTGCCAGCAGCGACACCGCGGGTGAGCAGTACTTC. Translating gives CASSDTAGEQYF.

This clone has a single count. The CDR3 DNA follows: TGTGCCAGCAGCGTGACAGCCAAAAGTGAAAAACTGTTTTTT. Its protein is CASSVTAKSEKLFF. The chain carries TRBV7-7 and TRBJ1-4, with D perhaps matching TRBD1 (5 bases). CDR1 and CDR2 (germline): SSHAT, FNYEAQ (reference sequence). This CDR3 has 14 residues. V was shortened by 5 bases and J by 7 bases, with 14 bases between the two germline ends.

The J gene is TRBJ2-7, the V gene TRBV7-9; possibly TRBD2 for D (5 bases). The germline V and J ends were trimmed by 6 bases and 1 base, with 13 bases remaining between them. The CDR3 loop spans 14 amino acids. Germline CDR1 SEHNR, CDR2 FQNEAQ (reference sequence). The CDR3 sequence: CASSPSAASYEQYF. The CDR3 region has the DNA TGTGCCAGCAGTCCCTCAGCGGCATCCTACGAGCAGTACTTC.

The chain has TRBV7-2 and TRBJ1-2; TRBD1 is a possible D gene (5 bases). The V gene's germline CDR1 is SGHTA and CDR2 FQGNSA. The CDR3 consists of 14 residues. With 1 base removed from V and 3 bases from J, the gap between germline ends came to 9 bases. CDR3 amino acids: CASSLGLGDYGYTF. The CDR3 nucleotides read TGTGCCAGCAGCTTAGGTCTGGGGGACTATGGCTACACCTTC.